Below, 3 T cell receptor beta chains from the same sample are listed, as sequenced in a study of OX40 agonist ivuxolimab in advanced cancers. Sequenced by immunoSEQ multiplex PCR; TCRdb stores in-frame clones only, minus some. The sample holds approximately 32,000 clones, 84% seen once. The sample in question was CD4+ or CD8+ T cells sorted from blood, obtained in a trial of the OX40 agonist ivuxolimab. All receptors derive from an adult with an advanced solid tumor such as melanoma, head and neck, liver or kidney cancer.

The chain has TRBV7-9 and TRBJ2-1; 8 bases line up with TRBD2. The V segment lost 5 bases and the J segment 8 bases; nucleotides outside the gene matches: 11. Germline assignment: CDR1 SEHNR and CDR2 FQNEAQ (reference sequence). This CDR3 spans 15 amino acids. CDR3 in amino acids: CASSQPAGGSYEQFF. The CDR3 region has the DNA TGTGCCAGCAGCCAGCCGGCGGGAGGCTCATATGAGCAGTTCTTC.

This chain connects TRBV28 to TRBJ1-4; D unclear. Trimming pared 2 bases from V and 0 bases from J, leaving 13 bases between. Germline CDR1 and CDR2: MDHEN and SYDVKM. This CDR3 spans 17 amino acids. CDR3 DNA sequence: TGTGCCAGCAGTTTAGTTACCGGGTTCCCAACTAATGAAAAACTGTTTTTT. Amino acids: CASSLVTGFPTNEKLFF. The full variable domain, completed using reference TRBV28 and TRBJ1-4, is DVKVTQSSRYLVKRTGEKVFLECVQDMDHENMFWYRQDPGLGLRLIYFSYDVKMKEKGDIPEGYSVSREKKERFSLILESASTNQTSMYLCASSLVTGFPTNEKLFFGSGTQLSVL.

The chain uses TRBV29-1 and TRBJ2-7, with D perhaps TRBD1 (5 bases). Trimming pared 4 bases from V and 1 base from J, leaving 14 bases between. The CDR3 spans 14 residues. Germline lookup yields CDR1 SQVTM and CDR2 ANQGSEA. The CDR3: CSVGFDSLSYEQYF. The CDR3 DNA sequence: TGCAGCGTTGGTTTCGACAGCTTATCCTACGAGCAGTACTTC.